The TCR beta chain under discussion was sequenced for a study of T cell responses to AZD1222 COVID-19 vaccine. Study summary: Both about-4-week and about-12-week second-dose recipients were combined.

Data came from immunoSEQ multiplex PCR; TCRdb stores just in-frame clones and leaves some out. The sample has 120,000 or so clones, 85% to 90% seen once. From germline, CDR1 is SGHNT and CDR2 YYREEE (reference sequence). Trimming stripped 2 bases from V and 9 bases from J, with 15 bases between. The CDR3 loop spans 14 amino acids. The sequence came from an adult in good health. Source: peripheral blood, taken on day 0 of AZD1222 vaccination. The rearrangement uses TRBV5-4 and TRBJ2-1; a weak D match, TRBD2 (5 bases). The CDR3 spells CASSLSTEGTEQFF. The CDR3 bases are TGTGCCAGCAGCTTAAGCACTGAGGGCACTGAGCAGTTCTTC.